Sequencing of this TCR beta chain was carried out in a study of shared clonotypes between healthy human individuals. Study-wide points: A handful of donors shared approximately 5% of their naive CD4 clonotypes.

As to this clone: Its antigen is unknown.

Naive CD8 isolation took CD45RO-negative cells positively selected for CCR7 and excluded terminally differentiated effector memory CD45RA+ cells. Germline assignment: CDR1 SNHLY and CDR2 FYNNEI. J gave up 5 bases and V 2 bases, and 7 bases lay outside the gene matches. The CDR3 is 16 amino acids. The data were produced by immunoSEQ multiplex PCR, yet TCRdb's version contains in-frame clones alone and is incomplete. The table records over 2 million clones, about 94% of them present only once. This sequence originates from a man between 18 and 35 years old in good health. The genes are TRBV2 and TRBJ1-1, with TRBD1 identical over 11 bases. The sample comprised naive CD8+ T cells sorted from blood. The CDR3 sequence is CASSETWTGGRTEAFF. CDR3 in DNA: TGTGCCAGCAGTGAAACTTGGACAGGGGGCCGGACTGAAGCTTTCTTT.